The next 27 T cell receptor beta chains were all read from a single sample in a study of T cells in Graves' hyperthyroidism and ophthalmopathy. The CDR3 regions of TCR beta were amplified from RNA transcripts. When the TCR CDR3 underwent first-round RT-PCR, the HTBI primer set was used. TCRdb fed the multiplex PCR reads into MiXCR, producing one record per CDR3 protein. The repertoire holds a few hundred thousand distinct CDR3 sequences, 14% seen once, with approximately 14% in the top ten. The specimen sequenced was blood. The receptors here all came from a middle-aged woman with Graves' hyperthyroidism.

This clonotype was seen at least ten times. The V call is TRBV7-9, the J call TRBJ2-1, with 9 bases that match TRBD1. The CDR3 is 15 residues long. Germline CDR1 is SEHNR and CDR2 is FQNEAQ (reference sequence). V lost 7 bases to trimming and J lost 2 bases; unmatched junction nucleotides: 6. CDR3 coding DNA: TGTGCCAGCACCCTGGACAGGGGTACCTACAATGAGCAGTTCTTC. It yields the protein CASTLDRGTYNEQFF. The whole variable domain, filled in from reference TRBV7-9 and TRBJ2-1, reads DTGVSQNPRHKITKRGQNVTFRCDPISEHNRLYWYRQTLGQGPEFLTYFQNEAQLEKSRLLSDRFSAERPKGSFSTLEIQRTEQGDSAMYLCASTLDRGTYNEQFFGPGTRLTVL.

This clonotype was seen at least ten times. The chain couples TRBV19 to TRBJ2-1; TRBD1 might be the D (5 bases). In germline, CDR1 is LNHDA, CDR2 SQIVND (reference sequence). The CDR3 runs 15 residues. Trimming took 6 bases from V and 2 from J, leaving 14 bases between them. The CDR3 region is CASSEQDPTYNEQFF. The CDR3 nucleotides are TGTGCCAGTAGCGAACAGGACCCGACCTACAATGAGCAGTTCTTC.

This clonotype was recorded a few times. The chain uses TRBV20-1 and TRBJ1-2; D may be TRBD1 (5 bases). With 4 bases removed from V and 0 bases from J, the gap between germline ends came to 6 bases. Germline CDR1 DFQATT, CDR2 SNEGSKA (reference sequence). The CDR3 contains 12 residues. The CDR3 DNA is TGCAGTGCTAAGACAGCTAACTATGGCTACACCTTC. It specifies CSAKTANYGYTF.

This clonotype was found many times. The CDR3 region has the DNA TGCGCCAGCAGCTTGGAGGGTTCCAGGGAGGAGACCCAGTACTTC. Amino acid sequence: CASSLEGSREETQYF. The J gene is TRBJ2-5, the V gene TRBV5-1, with D perhaps TRBD1 or TRBD2 (5 bases each). The CDR3 consists of 15 residues. Germline V gene lookup returns CDR1 SGHRS and CDR2 YFSETQ. Trimming pared 0 bases from V and 5 bases from J, leaving 14 bases between.

V usage is TRBV4-2 and J usage is TRBJ2-7; 8 nucleotides agree with TRBD1. With 0 bases clipped from V and 9 bases from J, the junction kept 13 bases outside the gene matches. The CDR3 loop spans 16 amino acids. Germline lookup yields CDR1 LGHNA and CDR2 YNFKEQ. CDR3 coding DNA: TGTGCCAGCAGCCAAGATACATCCCGGACAGGGCATTCGCAGTACTTC. Residues: CASSQDTSRTGHSQYF.

This clonotype showed up many times. V gene TRBV6-1 combines with J gene TRBJ2-7, with D possibly matching TRBD2 (6 bases). The germline CDR1 and CDR2 sequences are MNHNS and SASEGT. Trimming cost V 8 bases and J 6 bases, with 11 bases left between them. The length of the CDR3 is 11 residues. The CDR3 loop reads CASATRSEQYF. In DNA form, the CDR3 reads TGTGCCAGCGCGACTAGGTCCGAGCAGTACTTC.

This clonotype has just a few counts. The chain has TRBV10-3 and TRBJ2-2; perhaps TRBD2 as D (6 bases). The V gene's germline CDR1 is ENHRY and CDR2 SYGVKD. The length of the CDR3 is 14 residues. V was cut by 11 bases and J by 1 base, with 14 bases left in between. This chain's CDR3 is CAVREGGNTGELFF. The CDR3, as DNA: TGTGCCGTTCGAGAGGGAGGGAACACCGGGGAGCTGTTTTTT.

Remarks on this clonotype: The junction shows a germline mismatch at one end, possibly a read error. The chain is built from TRBV7-7 and TRBJ2-2; 12 bases agree with TRBD1. The CDR3 is 15 residues long. The germline V gene encodes CDR1 SSHAT and CDR2 FNYEAQ (reference sequence). Here the CDR3 reads CASSFGTGGSGELFF. The DNA for the CDR3 is TGTGCTAGCAGCTTTGGGACAGGGGGCAGCGGGGAGCTGTTTTTT.

In its sample, this clonotype was seen many times. The chain has TRBV18 and TRBJ2-7, with D unresolved. V lost 5 bases and J lost 0, with 8 bases in between. The CDR3 is made up of 13 amino acids. CDR1 is KGHSH, CDR2 LQKENI, per germline. The CDR3: CASSRETSYEQYF. The CDR3, as DNA: TGTGCCAGCTCAAGGGAAACCTCCTACGAGCAGTACTTC.

In its sample, this clonotype was seen many times. J is TRBJ2-1 and V is TRBV3-1; no clear D gene. The ends were cut back, 2 bases at V and 9 bases at J, with 11 bases in the middle. The germline V gene has CDR1 LGHDT and CDR2 YNNKEL (reference sequence). The CDR3 loop spans 13 amino acids. DNA of the CDR3: TGTGCCAGCAGCCAAAGGAGCGTCGGTGAGCAGTTCTTC. It codes for CASSQRSVGEQFF.

This clonotype has a count of ten or more. The chain employs TRBV7-2 and TRBJ2-1; 8 bases match TRBD1. Germline V gene sequence: CDR1 SGHTA, CDR2 FQGNSA. V trimming: 5 bases; J trimming: 7 bases; junction bases outside the gene matches: 7. The CDR3 totals 14 residues. The CDR3, as DNA: TGTGCCAGCAGCCCTATGACAGGGGCAAATGAGCAGTTCTTC. Translation gives CASSPMTGANEQFF. The entire variable domain, with the rest obtained from reference TRBV7-2 and TRBJ2-1, is as follows: GAGVSQSPSNKVTEKGKDVELRCDPISGHTALYWYRQSLGQGLEFLIYFQGNSAPDKSGLPSDRFSAERTGGSVSTLTIQRTQQEDSAVYLCASSPMTGANEQFFGPGTRLTVL.

This clonotype was detected only a few times. The chain joins TRBV10-2 to TRBJ1-5; D unresolved. The CDR3 totals 15 residues. Between the trimmed V and J ends, which lost 3 bases and 0 bases, there was a span of 9 bases. Germline V gene lookup returns CDR1 WSHSY and CDR2 SAAADI. CDR3 nucleotide sequence: TGCGCCAGCAGTGACCCTGGTCGTAGCAATCAGCCCCAGCATTTT. Protein: CASSDPGRSNQPQHF.

This clonotype was seen ten or more times. V gene TRBV28 combines with J gene TRBJ2-7; no reliable D call. The V gene's germline CDR1 is MDHEN and CDR2 SYDVKM. Between the trimmed V and J ends, which lost 8 bases and 5 bases, there was a span of 13 bases. The CDR3 spans 12 residues. CDR3 residues: CASFRVVHEQYF. The CDR3 bases are TGTGCCAGCTTTCGGGTGGTCCACGAGCAGTACTTC.

The chain is built from TRBV14 and TRBJ2-1; D ambiguous. Germline V gene data show CDR1 as SGHDN and CDR2 as FVKESK. This CDR3 is built from 14 residues. Trimming took 0 bases from V and 6 from J, leaving 9 bases between them. As DNA, the CDR3 is TGTGCCAGCAGCCAAGATGTCAGCGTCAATGAGCAGTTCTTC. This sequence encodes CASSQDVSVNEQFF. The whole variable domain, filled in from reference TRBV14 and TRBJ2-1, reads EAGVTQFPSHSVIEKGQTVTLRCDPISGHDNLYWYRRVMGKEIKFLLHFVKESKQDESGMPNNRFLAERTGGTYSTLKVQPAELEDSGVYFCASSQDVSVNEQFFGPGTRLTVL.

This clonotype has a handful of counts. The chain couples TRBV5-8 to TRBJ2-1, with D hard to call. The CDR3 loop spans 13 amino acids. V lost 6 bases and J 4 bases, leaving 11 bases between the germline ends. Germline V gene lookup returns CDR1 SGHTS and CDR2 YDEGEE. CDR3 sequence (DNA): TGTGCCAGCACAATCCTTAGGTACAATGAGCAGTTCTTC. This encodes CASTILRYNEQFF.

In its sample, this clonotype was seen a few times. V usage is TRBV6-5 and J usage is TRBJ1-6; maybe TRBD1 (5 bases). The CDR3 is made up of 15 amino acids. The V gene lost 4 bases and the J gene lost 10 bases, with 17 bases spanning the gap. The germline CDR1 and CDR2 sequences are MNHEY and SVGAGI. Here the CDR3 reads CASSSRTADSSPLHF. CDR3 nucleotides: TGTGCCAGCAGTTCCAGGACTGCCGACAGCTCACCCCTCCACTTT.

DNA for the CDR3: TGTGCCACCAGCAGAGACTCCGGCGGTTACAATGAGCAGTTCTTC. Encoded protein: CATSRDSGGYNEQFF. The rearrangement joins TRBV15 to TRBJ2-1; the D is unclear. Germline CDR1 reads LNHNV; CDR2 reads YYDKDF (reference sequence). This CDR3 contains 15 residues. V dropped 0 bases and J dropped 4 bases, with 10 bases sitting between them.

This clonotype was found many times. The V call is TRBV28, the J call TRBJ2-1; TRBD1 matches 8 bases. The length of the CDR3 is 15 residues. CDR1 MDHEN and CDR2 SYDVKM come from the germline V gene. Trimming at V came to 3 bases and at J to 3 bases, leaving 4 bases not matched to a gene. The CDR3 DNA is TGTGCCAGCAGTTTGGGGGGACAGGTCTACAATGAGCAGTTCTTC. Protein sequence: CASSLGGQVYNEQFF.

This clonotype has a handful of counts. The rearrangement joins TRBV5-6 to TRBJ1-5; D not resolved. V was clipped by 1 base and J by 5 bases, with 7 bases between them. The germline V gene encodes CDR1 SGHDT and CDR2 YYEEEE. The CDR3 is 13 amino acids. The CDR3 protein is CASSLWADQPQHF. The CDR3, as DNA: TGTGCCAGCAGCTTGTGGGCCGATCAGCCCCAGCATTTT.

A word on this clonotype: This sequence may be a read error, since a much larger clone differs from it by one base. This is likely a read error, given that the CDR3 carries no conserved phenylalanine or tryptophan at its end. The rearrangement uses TRBV18 and TRBJ2-3; the D is unclear. This CDR3 has 16 residues. V shed 6 bases and J shed 1 base, with 17 bases lying between them. Germline loops: CDR1 KGHSH, CDR2 LQKENI. CDR3 protein: CASSNRGAQGTDTQYL. Here the CDR3 DNA reads TGTGCCAGCTCGAACCGAGGAGCTCAGGGCACAGATACGCAGTATCTT.

In this sample, this clonotype turned up a few times. The chain has TRBV9 and TRBJ2-7; the match to TRBD2 covers 7 bases. In germline, CDR1 is SGDLS, CDR2 YYNGEE. With 3 bases clipped from V and 0 bases from J, the junction kept 6 bases outside the gene matches. The length of the CDR3 is 15 residues. As DNA, the CDR3 is TGTGCCAGCAGCGCCGACGGGGGGAGCTCCTACGAGCAGTACTTC. Protein sequence: CASSADGGSSYEQYF. The variable domain in full, with the rest retrieved from reference TRBV9 and TRBJ2-7, is DSGVTQTPKHLITATGQRVTLRCSPRSGDLSVYWYQQSLDQGLQFLIQYYNGEERAKGNILERFSAQQFPDLHSELNLSSLELGDSALYFCASSADGGSSYEQYFGPGTRLTVT.

This clonotype was counted ten times or more. The rearrangement uses TRBV5-8 and TRBJ2-1, with 9 bases fitting TRBD2. The germline gives CDR1 SGHTS, CDR2 YDEGEE. The CDR3 totals 17 residues. The J segment lost 5 bases and the V segment lost 3 bases, leaving 12 bases of the junction unmatched. This CDR3 is CASSSQYASSGNNEQFF. As DNA, the CDR3 is TGTGCCAGCAGCTCCCAATACGCTTCTAGCGGGAACAATGAGCAGTTCTTC.

Comment on this clonotype: One base away lies a much larger clone, so this may be a sequencing read error. V is TRBV12-3 or TRBV12-4 and J is TRBJ2-7; 7 bases align to TRBD2. V gave up 5 bases and J gave up 2 bases; unmatched junction bases: 12. The CDR3 extends over 16 amino acids. CDR3: CASSHRGGGSTYEQYF. CDR3 nucleotide sequence: TGTGCCAGCAGTCATCGCGGCGGGGGAAGCACCTACGAGCAGTACTTC.

A note on this clonotype: A much larger clone lies a single base off, so this may be a read error. The chain couples TRBV6-9 to TRBJ1-2, with D hard to call. The CDR3 is 13 amino acids. The germline V gene encodes CDR1 MNHGY and CDR2 SVAAGI. V was trimmed by 3 bases and J by 2 bases, leaving 7 bases between them. CDR3 sequence: CASSYSDNYGYTF. The CDR3, as DNA: TGTGCCAGCAGTTACTCGGACAACTATGGCTACACCTTC.

The sample holds a few counts of this clonotype. The CDR3 spells CASSHPNLGAQSYNEQFF. The CDR3 bases are TGCGCCAGCAGCCACCCAAACCTGGGCGCACAATCCTACAATGAGCAGTTCTTC. J is TRBJ2-1 and V is TRBV4-1, with no clear D. Trimming stripped 3 bases from V and 1 base from J, with 19 bases between. Germline V CDR1 and CDR2: MGHRA, YSYEKL. This CDR3 has 18 amino acids.

This clonotype appeared many times. The chain is built from TRBV7-3 and TRBJ2-1, with no clear D. CDR3 length: 16 amino acids. CDR1 is SGHTA and CDR2 is FQGTGA in the germline V gene. The V and J ends lost 1 base and 0 bases respectively, with 10 bases between them. CDR3 nucleotides: TGTGCCAGCAGCTTAATGGCCCCGAGCTCCTACAATGAGCAGTTCTTC. This encodes CASSLMAPSSYNEQFF.

The chain is built from TRBV29-1 and TRBJ1-1; no clear D gene. CDR1 and CDR2 (germline): SQVTM, ANQGSEA. This CDR3 contains 12 residues. The CDR3 nucleotides are TGCAACGTCCTCCGGACCAACACTGAAGCTTTCTTT. This gives the protein CNVLRTNTEAFF.